These 16 T cell receptor beta chains came from one sample sequenced in a study of Ad26.COV2.S vaccination and SARS-CoV-2 variants. Described treatment: roughly 19 received Ad26.COV2.S at low or high dose, single or two shots; several received placebo; per-sample allocation not given. Day 63 after the first injection of vaccine or placebo was the sampling time. Only in-frame clones appear in the TCRdb table, and some are missing; sequencing was by immunoSEQ multiplex PCR. This table has about 350,000 clones, 85% to 90% appearing once. Sequencing used peripheral blood, obtained in a trial of Ad26.COV2.S vaccine versus placebo. These receptors came from a person aged 18-60 years who received the Ad26.COV2.S COVID-19 vaccine or a placebo.

This chain links TRBV18 with TRBJ1-1, with a tentative D call TRBD1 (5 bases). Per the germline V gene, CDR1 is KGHSH and CDR2 is LQKENI. The germline V and J ends were trimmed by 6 bases and 1 base, with 21 bases remaining between them. CDR3 size: 17 residues. CDR3 sequence (DNA): TGTGCCAGCTCCCAAGGGACTCTTGCATCCCCGAACACTGAAGCTTTCTTT. The encoded protein is CASSQGTLASPNTEAFF. Combining the CDR3 with reference TRBV18 and TRBJ1-1 gives the whole variable domain NAGVMQNPRHLVRRRGQEARLRCSPMKGHSHVYWYRQLPEEGLKFMVYLQKENIIDESGMPKERFSAEFPKEGPSILRIQQVVRGDSAAYFCASSQGTLASPNTEAFFGQGTRLTVV.

This clone was recorded once. The rearrangement joins TRBV9 to TRBJ2-7; D might be TRBD1 (5 bases). This CDR3 contains 16 residues. V lost 2 bases and J lost 4, with 19 bases in between. The V gene's germline CDR1 is SGDLS and CDR2 YYNGEE. CDR3 bases: TGTGCCAGCAGCGTTGGCCGACAGCCCGGCGCTTACGAGCAGTACTTC. Translating it yields CASSVGRQPGAYEQYF.

The chain couples TRBV7-8 to TRBJ1-3; a weak D match, TRBD1 (5 bases). The germline V and J ends were trimmed by 5 bases and 7 bases, with 18 bases remaining between them. Per the germline V gene, CDR1 is SGHVS and CDR2 is FQNEAQ. The CDR3 extends over 15 amino acids. The CDR3 reads CASSPQVFTRNTIYF. The CDR3 DNA reads TGTGCCAGCAGCCCACAGGTCTTTACCCGCAACACCATATATTTT. The full variable domain, rest sourced from reference TRBV7-8 and TRBJ1-3, is GAGVSQSPRYKVAKRGQDVALRCDPISGHVSLFWYQQALGQGPEFLTYFQNEAQLDKSGLPSDRFFAERPEGSVSTLKIQRTQQEDSAVYLCASSPQVFTRNTIYFGEGSWLTVV.

The chain uses TRBV27 and TRBJ2-7; tentative D call: TRBD1 (6 bases). The germline V and J ends were trimmed by 3 bases and 7 bases, with 16 bases remaining between them. Germline V gene data show CDR1 as MNHEY and CDR2 as SMNVEV (reference sequence). There are 14 residues in the CDR3. CDR3 DNA: TGTGCCAGCAGTTTTAAGTACAGGGAGACGGAGCAGTACTTC. It is translated as CASSFKYRETEQYF.

This chain links TRBV7-9 with TRBJ1-1, with TRBD1 as a possible D gene (5 bases). Germline V CDR1 and CDR2: SEHNR, FQNEAQ (reference sequence). Trimming stripped 0 bases from V and 1 base from J, with 12 bases between. The CDR3 runs 16 residues. For the CDR3, the DNA is TGTGCCAGCAGCTTAGCCCCGAGCGGGGGGAACACTGAAGCTTTCTTT. Protein: CASSLAPSGGNTEAFF.

The chain links TRBV28 to TRBJ2-1; unclear D gene. CDR1 is MDHEN, CDR2 SYDVKM, per germline. This CDR3 region has 16 residues. V dropped 7 bases and J dropped 4 bases, with 20 bases sitting between them. CDR3 DNA sequence: TGTGCCAGCACTCCTTTTGGAATTCATCCATACAATGAGCAGTTCTTC. It translates to CASTPFGIHPYNEQFF.

The gene calls are TRBV6-5 and TRBJ1-5; D may be TRBD1 (5 bases). Germline assignment: CDR1 MNHEY and CDR2 SVGAGI. This CDR3 is 14 amino acids long. V gave up 6 bases and J gave up 4 bases, with 13 bases separating them. The CDR3 DNA reads TGTGCCAGCAGAGAGGGGAGTGGGAATCAGCCCCAGCATTTT. This gives the protein CASREGSGNQPQHF.

The sample holds a few counts of this clone. The CDR3 here is CASSVVGRSAGTGELFF. CDR3 DNA sequence: TGTGCCAGCAGCGTAGTCGGACGCTCGGCTGGGACCGGGGAGCTGTTTTTT. The rearrangement joins TRBV7-2 to TRBJ2-2; D not resolved. The CDR3 is made up of 17 amino acids. The V end was cut by 5 bases, the J end by 5 bases, with 21 bases between. Germline loops: CDR1 SGHTA, CDR2 FQGNSA.

This chain's CDR3 is CASSQAGSLQPQHF. In DNA form, the CDR3 reads TGCGCCAGCAGCCAAGCCGGGTCTCTCCAGCCCCAGCATTTT. The chain uses TRBV4-1 and TRBJ1-5; D ambiguous. Germline-derived CDR1 and CDR2 are MGHRA and YSYEKL. The length of the CDR3 is 14 residues. V shed 1 base and J shed 7 bases, with 11 bases lying between them.

This clone was picked up a small number of times. Within the sample, other DNA sequences also encode this same CDR3. The chain employs TRBV7-9 and TRBJ2-7; unclear D gene. The CDR3 is 13 amino acids. V was pared by 0 bases and J by 1 base, with 4 bases between. The germline gives CDR1 SEHNR, CDR2 FQNEAQ (reference sequence). CDR3 protein: CASSLAGSYEQYF. CDR3 bases: TGTGCCAGCAGCTTAGCGGGATCCTACGAGCAGTACTTC.

The CDR3 coding sequence is TGTGCCAGCAGCGACAGAAACTCTGGAAACACCATATATTTT. It yields the protein CASSDRNSGNTIYF. This rearrangement joins TRBV6-6 to TRBJ1-3, with D perhaps matching TRBD1 (5 bases). CDR1 is MNHNY and CDR2 is SVGAGI in the germline V gene (reference sequence). The CDR3 covers 14 residues. The V gene lost 6 bases and the J gene lost 0 bases, with 9 bases spanning the gap.

The chain couples TRBV2 to TRBJ1-1, with a weak D call TRBD1 (5 bases). There are 16 residues in the CDR3. V dropped 4 bases and J dropped 0 bases, with 15 bases sitting between them. Germline loops: CDR1 SNHLY, CDR2 FYNNEI. The CDR3 protein is CASSVSGGRMNTEAFF. The DNA for the CDR3 is TGTGCCAGCAGTGTTTCCGGGGGACGGATGAACACTGAAGCTTTCTTT.

J is TRBJ2-7 and V is TRBV18; no clear D gene. The CDR3 runs 15 residues. Germline CDR1 is KGHSH and CDR2 is LQKENI. V was shortened by 1 base and J by 2 bases, with 12 bases between the two germline ends. In nucleotides, the CDR3 is TGTGCCAGCTCACCACGGCAGGTACCAGCCTACGAGCAGTACTTC. Encoded protein: CASSPRQVPAYEQYF.

CDR3 sequence (DNA): TGTGCCAGCAGCTTAGGCCAGGGGAACTACGAGCAGTACTTC. Translation gives CASSLGQGNYEQYF. The V call is TRBV7-9, the J call TRBJ2-7, with a possible D match to TRBD1 (6 bases). CDR1 is SEHNR and CDR2 is FQNEAQ in the germline V gene (reference sequence). The CDR3 runs 14 residues. Trimming pared 1 base from V and 3 bases from J, leaving 10 bases between.

This chain uses TRBV27 with TRBJ1-5; 8 bases are a match to TRBD1. The CDR3 contains 13 residues. The V segment lost 6 bases and the J segment 7 bases; nucleotides outside the gene matches: 5. Germline-derived CDR1 and CDR2 are MNHEY and SMNVEV (reference sequence). The CDR3 nucleotides read TGTGCCAGCAGCAGGGGGCGAAGCCAGCCCCAGCATTTT. Its translation is CASSRGRSQPQHF.

A note on this clone: One end of the junction varies from germline; a read error may be responsible. The rearrangement uses TRBV7-7 and TRBJ2-7, with 7 bases that match TRBD2. Germline values: CDR1 SSHAT, CDR2 FNYEAQ (reference sequence). The CDR3 runs 13 residues. The CDR3 region is CASSSGTTNEQYF. For the CDR3, the DNA is TGTGCTAGCAGCTCCGGGACTACTAACGAGCAGTACTTC.